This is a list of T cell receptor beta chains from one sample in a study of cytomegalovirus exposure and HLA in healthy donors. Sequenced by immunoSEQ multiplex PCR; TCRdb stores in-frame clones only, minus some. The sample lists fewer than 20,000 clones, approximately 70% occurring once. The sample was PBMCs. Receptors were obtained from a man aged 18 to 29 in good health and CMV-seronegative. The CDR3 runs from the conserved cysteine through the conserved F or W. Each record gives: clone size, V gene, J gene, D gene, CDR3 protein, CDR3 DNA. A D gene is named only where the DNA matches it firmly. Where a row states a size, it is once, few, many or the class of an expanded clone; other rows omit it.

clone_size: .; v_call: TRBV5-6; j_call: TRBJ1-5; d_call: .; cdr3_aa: CASSLGGWSTGNQPQHF; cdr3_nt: TGTGCCAGCAGCTTGGGGGGCTGGTCGACGGGCAATCAGCCCCAGCATTTT
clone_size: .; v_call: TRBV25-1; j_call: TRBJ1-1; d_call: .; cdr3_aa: CASQEAGNTEAFF; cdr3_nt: TGTGCCAGCCAAGAAGCAGGGAACACTGAAGCTTTCTTT
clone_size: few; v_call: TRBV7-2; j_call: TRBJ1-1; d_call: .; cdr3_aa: CASSLGYRRAEAFF; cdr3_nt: TGTGCCAGCAGCTTAGGGTACCGGAGGGCTGAAGCTTTCTTT
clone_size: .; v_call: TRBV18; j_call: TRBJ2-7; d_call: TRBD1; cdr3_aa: CASSHDRAPSEQYF; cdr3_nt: TGTGCCAGCTCGCACGACAGGGCCCCCTCCGAGCAGTACTTC
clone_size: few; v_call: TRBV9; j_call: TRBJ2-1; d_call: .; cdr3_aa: CASSVILGHEQFF; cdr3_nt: TGTGCCAGCAGCGTAATTCTGGGCCATGAGCAGTTCTTC
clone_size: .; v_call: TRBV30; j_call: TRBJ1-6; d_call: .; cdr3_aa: CAWSVNSPSYNSPLHF; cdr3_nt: TGTGCCTGGAGTGTAAACAGCCCGTCCTATAATTCACCCCTCCACTTT
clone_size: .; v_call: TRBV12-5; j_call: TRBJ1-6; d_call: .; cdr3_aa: CASGLDRGVGNSPLHF; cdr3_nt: TGTGCTAGTGGTTTGGACCGGGGGGTCGGGAATTCACCCCTCCACTTT
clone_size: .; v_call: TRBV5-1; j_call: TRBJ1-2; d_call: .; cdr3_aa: CASSSGGSNYGYTF; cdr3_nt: TGCGCCAGCAGCTCGGGAGGATCTAACTATGGCTACACCTTC
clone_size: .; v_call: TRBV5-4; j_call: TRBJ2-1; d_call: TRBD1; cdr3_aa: CASSPNRGQGIDEQFF; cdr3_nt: TGTGCCAGCAGCCCCAACCGGGGACAGGGGATCGATGAGCAGTTCTTC
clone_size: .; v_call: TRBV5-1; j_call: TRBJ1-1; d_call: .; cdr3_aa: CASSLGADYEAFF; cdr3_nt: TGCGCCAGCAGCTTGGGGGCTGACTACGAAGCTTTCTTT
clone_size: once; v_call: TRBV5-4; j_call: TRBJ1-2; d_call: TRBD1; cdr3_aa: CATTRPGGAGYTF; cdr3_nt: TGTGCTACCACCCGGCCAGGGGGCGCTGGCTACACCTTC
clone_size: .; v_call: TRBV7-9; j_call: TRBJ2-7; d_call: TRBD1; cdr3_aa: CASSPETGPYEQYF; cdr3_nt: TGTGCCAGCAGCCCAGAGACAGGGCCCTACGAGCAGTACTTC
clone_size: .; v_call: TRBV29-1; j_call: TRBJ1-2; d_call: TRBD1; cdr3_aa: CSVEANVRDRVLF; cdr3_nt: TGCAGCGTTGAAGCCAACGTCCGGGACAGGGTCCTTTTC
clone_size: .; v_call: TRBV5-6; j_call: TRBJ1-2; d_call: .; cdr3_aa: CASSSRVRDYTF; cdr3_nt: TGTGCCAGCAGCAGCAGGGTTCGTGACTACACCTTC
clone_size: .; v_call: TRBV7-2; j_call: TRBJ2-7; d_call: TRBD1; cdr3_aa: CASSSTTGTGFYEQYF; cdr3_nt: TGTGCCAGCAGCTCAACAACTGGGACAGGGTTCTACGAGCAGTACTTC
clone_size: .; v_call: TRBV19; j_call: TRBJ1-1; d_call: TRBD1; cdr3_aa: CASSRTGNTEAFF; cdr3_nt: TGTGCCAGTAGCCGGACAGGGAACACTGAAGCTTTCTTT
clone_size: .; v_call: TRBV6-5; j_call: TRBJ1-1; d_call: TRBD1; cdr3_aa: CASRDRGNTEAFF; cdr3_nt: TGTGCCAGCCGGGACAGGGGGAACACTGAAGCTTTCTTT
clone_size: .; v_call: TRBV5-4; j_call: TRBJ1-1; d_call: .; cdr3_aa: CASSLDSTEAFF; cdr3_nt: TGTGCCAGCAGCTTGGATAGCACTGAAGCTTTCTTT
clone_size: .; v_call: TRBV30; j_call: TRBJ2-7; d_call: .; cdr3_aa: CAWTRASSYEQYF; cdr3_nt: TGTGCCTGGACGAGGGCCAGCTCCTACGAGCAGTACTTC
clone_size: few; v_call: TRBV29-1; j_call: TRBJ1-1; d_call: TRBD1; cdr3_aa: CSVLRTGFNTEAFF; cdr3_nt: TGCAGCGTTCTCCGGACAGGGTTTAACACTGAAGCTTTCTTT
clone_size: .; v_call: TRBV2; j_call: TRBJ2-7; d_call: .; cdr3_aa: CASSEAPSAVGGEQYF; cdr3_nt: TGTGCCAGCAGTGAAGCCCCCAGTGCGGTGGGTGGCGAGCAGTACTTC
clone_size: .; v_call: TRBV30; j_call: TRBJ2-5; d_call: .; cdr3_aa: CAWSVRAAADQYF; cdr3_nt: TGTGCCTGGAGTGTACGGGCTGCAGCGGACCAGTACTTC
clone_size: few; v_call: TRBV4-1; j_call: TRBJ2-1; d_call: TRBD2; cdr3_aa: CASSPLWIAGGGNEQFF; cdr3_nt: TGCGCCAGCAGCCCTCTTTGGATAGCGGGAGGAGGGAATGAGCAGTTCTTC
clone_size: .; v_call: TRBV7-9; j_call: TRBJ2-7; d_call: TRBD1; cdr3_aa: CASSSTDRGGYEQYF; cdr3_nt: TGTGCCAGCAGCTCGACGGACAGGGGTGGCTACGAGCAGTACTTC
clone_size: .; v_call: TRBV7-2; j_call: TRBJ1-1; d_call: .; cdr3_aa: CASSLGGITEAFF; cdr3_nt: TGTGCCAGCAGCTTAGGCGGGATCACTGAAGCTTTCTTT
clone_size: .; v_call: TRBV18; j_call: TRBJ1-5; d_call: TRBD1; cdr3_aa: CASSPQGANQPQHF; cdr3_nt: TGTGCCAGCTCACCACAGGGGGCGAATCAGCCCCAGCATTTT
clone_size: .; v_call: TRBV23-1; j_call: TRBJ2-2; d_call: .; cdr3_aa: CASSEPGAKENTGELFF; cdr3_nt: TGCGCCAGCAGTGAGCCGGGAGCAAAAGAGAACACCGGGGAGCTGTTTTTT
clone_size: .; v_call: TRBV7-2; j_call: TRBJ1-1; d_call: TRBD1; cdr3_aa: CASSADRARTEAFF; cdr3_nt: TGTGCCAGCAGCGCCGACAGGGCTAGGACTGAAGCTTTCTTT
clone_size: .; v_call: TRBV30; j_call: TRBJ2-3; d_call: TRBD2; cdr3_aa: CAWRIGLAVADTQYF; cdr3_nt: TGTGCCTGGAGGATCGGACTAGCGGTGGCAGATACGCAGTATTTT
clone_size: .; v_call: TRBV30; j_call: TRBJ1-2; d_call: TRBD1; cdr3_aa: CAWGDYTGGQRGYTF; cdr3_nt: TGTGCCTGGGGAGACTATACAGGGGGTCAGAGGGGCTACACCTTC
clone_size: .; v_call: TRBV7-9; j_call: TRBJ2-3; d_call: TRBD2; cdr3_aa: CASRLAGLDTQYF; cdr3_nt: TGTGCCAGCCGACTAGCGGGGTTGGATACGCAGTATTTT
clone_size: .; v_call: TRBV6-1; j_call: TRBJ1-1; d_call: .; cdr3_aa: CASSVGGGGTEAFF; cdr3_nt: TGTGCCAGCAGTGTCGGGGGGGGAGGGACTGAAGCTTTCTTT
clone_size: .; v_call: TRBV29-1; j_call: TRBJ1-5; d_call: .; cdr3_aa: CSVGRGGSQPQHF; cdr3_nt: TGCAGCGTAGGCAGGGGAGGGAGTCAGCCCCAGCATTTT